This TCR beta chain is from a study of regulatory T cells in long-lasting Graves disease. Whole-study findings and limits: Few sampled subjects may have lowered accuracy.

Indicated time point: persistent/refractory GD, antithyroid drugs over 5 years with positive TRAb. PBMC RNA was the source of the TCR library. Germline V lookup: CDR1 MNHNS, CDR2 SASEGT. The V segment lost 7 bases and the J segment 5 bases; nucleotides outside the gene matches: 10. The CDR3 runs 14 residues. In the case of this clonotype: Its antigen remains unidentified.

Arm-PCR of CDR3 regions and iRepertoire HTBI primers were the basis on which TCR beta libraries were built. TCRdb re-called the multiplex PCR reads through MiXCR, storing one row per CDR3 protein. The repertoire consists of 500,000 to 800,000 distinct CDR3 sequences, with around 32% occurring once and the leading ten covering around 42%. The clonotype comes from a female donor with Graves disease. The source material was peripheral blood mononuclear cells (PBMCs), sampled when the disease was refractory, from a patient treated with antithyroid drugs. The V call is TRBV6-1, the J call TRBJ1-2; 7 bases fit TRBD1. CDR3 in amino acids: CASNSGTAFYGYTF. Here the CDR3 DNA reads TGTGCCAGCAATTCCGGGACAGCATTTTATGGCTACACCTTC.